The rows below give T cell receptor beta chains drawn from one sample of a study of blood T cell repertoires in COVID-19. Using immunoSEQ multiplex PCR, the repertoire was profiled, and TCRdb retains in-frame clones only, with some absent. The data contain over 200,000 clones, around 90% of them seen just once; the ten biggest clones take up about 4%. Sample: PBMCs or T cells enriched from blood (not recorded which). These receptors were taken from a woman in her 30s who had been exposed to COVID-19. Both conserved end residues are part of each CDR3. D genes are given only for firm matches. Clone size is given for some rows only: seen once, a few or many times, or a class if the clone is expanded.

len	abundance	j_gene	v_gene	d_gene	CDR3nt	CDR3aa
13	NA	TRBJ1-2	TRBV12-3/TRBV12-4	NA	TGTGCCAGCAACCTAGGGGGACGTGAAGGCTACACCTTC	CASNLGGREGYTF
16	NA	TRBJ2-2	TRBV5-4	TRBD2	TGTGCCAGCAGCTCATATGCGGGAGGGAACACCGGGGAGCTGTTTTTT	CASSSYAGGNTGELFF
17	once	TRBJ2-7	TRBV30	TRBD1	TGTGCCTGGAGGAGGACTTCCCGGACAGGGGGGTCCTACGAGCAGTACTTC	CAWRRTSRTGGSYEQYF
12	NA	TRBJ1-2	TRBV28	NA	TGTGCCAGCAGCGCACAGGAGCGCGGCTACACCTTC	CASSAQERGYTF
13	NA	TRBJ1-4	TRBV30	NA	TGTGCCTGGAGTACCAGTACTAATGAAAAACTGTTTTTT	CAWSTSTNEKLFF
15	NA	TRBJ1-1	TRBV9	NA	TGTGCCAGCAGCGTAGGAGGTCGGTTATACACTGAAGCTTTCTTT	CASSVGGRLYTEAFF
17	NA	TRBJ2-7	TRBV4-1	TRBD1	TGCGCCAGCAGCCACGCCCTTCGGGGACAGGGGGCTGGAGAGCAGTACTTC	CASSHALRGQGAGEQYF
12	NA	TRBJ1-1	TRBV19	NA	TGTGCCAGTAGTAATCGGGCAGGGGTAGCTTTCTTT	CASSNRAGVAFF
18	few	TRBJ1-6	TRBV19	TRBD1	TGTGCCAGTACCCTCAGCGCGGACAGGGGGCCACGAAATTCACCCCTCCACTTT	CASTLSADRGPRNSPLHF
18	NA	TRBJ1-1	TRBV7-9	TRBD1	TGTGCCAGCAGCCTCTCCGCAGGGGGCGGCCCGCTTCCCGGGGGAGCTTTCTTT	CASSLSAGGGPLPGGAFF
16	once	TRBJ1-2	TRBV6-5	NA	TGTGCCAGCAGTTACTGGGGGGTGTTGACTAACTATGGCTACACCTTC	CASSYWGVLTNYGYTF
13	NA	TRBJ2-3	TRBV5-4	NA	TGTGCCAGCGGGAGTGTTGATACAGATACGCAGTATTTT	CASGSVDTDTQYF
13	NA	TRBJ2-7	TRBV6-5	NA	TGTGCCAGCATCGGGGCAGGGGTCTACGAGCAGTACTTC	CASIGAGVYEQYF
15	NA	TRBJ2-1	TRBV2	TRBD2	TGTGCCAGCAGTGAAGGGCGGGGGGCCTACAATGAGCAGTTCTTC	CASSEGRGAYNEQFF
15	NA	TRBJ2-5	TRBV5-4	NA	TGTGCCAGCAGCTCGGTGTCAGGGGCGGGAGAGACCCAGTACTTC	CASSSVSGAGETQYF
16	NA	TRBJ1-3	TRBV5-1	NA	TGCGCCAGCAGCTTGGCCGACAGGATCTCTGGAAACACCATATATTTT	CASSLADRISGNTIYF
12	few	TRBJ2-3	TRBV4-2	NA	TGTGCCAGCAGCCAAGGCAGTTTAACGCAGTATTTT	CASSQGSLTQYF
13	NA	TRBJ2-6	TRBV7-9	NA	TGTGCCTCCAGGGACTCTGGGGCCAACGTCCTGACTTTC	CASRDSGANVLTF
15	NA	TRBJ1-2	TRBV5-6	NA	TGTGCCAGCAGCTCATCTCCGGACAGCACCTATGGCTACACCTTC	CASSSSPDSTYGYTF
13	many	TRBJ2-7	TRBV6-1	NA	TGTGCCAGCAGTGAAGTCCCCCTCTACGAGCAGTACTTC	CASSEVPLYEQYF
15	NA	TRBJ2-7	TRBV7-8	NA	TGTGCCAGCAGCTTAGGTGTCGGAGACTCCTACGAGCAGTACTTC	CASSLGVGDSYEQYF
14	NA	TRBJ2-5	TRBV6-1	NA	TGTGCCAGCAGTGATGGACCCGGGGGAGAGACCCAGTACTTC	CASSDGPGGETQYF
14	NA	TRBJ1-3	TRBV5-4	NA	TGTGCCAGCAGTTCGGACAGCTCTGGAAACACCATATATTTT	CASSSDSSGNTIYF
16	few	TRBJ1-5	TRBV27	NA	TGTGCCAGCAGCCTGGGGGCGCGTAATAGCAATCAGCCCCAGCATTTT	CASSLGARNSNQPQHF
12	NA	TRBJ1-1	TRBV29-1	NA	TGCAGCGCATACCAGGGTTACACTGAAGCTTTCTTT	CSAYQGYTEAFF
18	once	TRBJ2-1	TRBV5-1	TRBD2	TGCGCCAGCAGCTTGGCGTCAGGGGGACTAGCGGACCTCAATGAGCAGTTCTTC	CASSLASGGLADLNEQFF
13	few	TRBJ1-1	TRBV7-3	NA	TGTGCCAGCAGCTTAGAGGGGAACACTGAAGCTTTCTTT	CASSLEGNTEAFF
18	NA	TRBJ2-6	TRBV7-9	TRBD1	TGTGCCAGCAGCCAACGACAGGGAACGAACTCTGGGGCCAACGTCCTGACTTTC	CASSQRQGTNSGANVLTF
15	NA	TRBJ2-7	TRBV28	TRBD1	TGTGCCAGTACAGGGACAGGCCGTAGATCCTACGAGCAGTACTTC	CASTGTGRRSYEQYF
16	NA	TRBJ2-1	TRBV5-4	TRBD2	TGTGCCAGCAGCTTGGCTAGCGGTAGCTCCTACAATGAGCAGTTCTTC	CASSLASGSSYNEQFF
14	NA	TRBJ2-1	TRBV19	TRBD2	TGTGCCAGTAGAGCTCCGGGCGGGAGGAATGAGCAGTTCTTC	CASRAPGGRNEQFF
17	NA	TRBJ2-3	TRBV30	NA	TGTGCCTGGAGTGGAGGACCACTAGGTAATGGCACAGATACGCAGTATTTT	CAWSGGPLGNGTDTQYF
14	NA	TRBJ2-7	TRBV4-1	NA	TGCGCCAGCAGCCAGTTGGACAGTAATTACGAGCAGTACTTC	CASSQLDSNYEQYF
12	few	TRBJ2-3	TRBV12-5	NA	TGTGCTAGTGGACCCGCTAGAGATACGCAGTATTTT	CASGPARDTQYF
14	NA	TRBJ1-5	TRBV6-5	NA	TGTGCCAGCAGTTATGGGCACGGCAATCAGCCCCAGCATTTT	CASSYGHGNQPQHF
14	NA	TRBJ2-7	TRBV5-4	NA	TGTGCCAGCAGCGCGAAAGACAGGTTCTACGAGCAGTACTTC	CASSAKDRFYEQYF
18	NA	TRBJ1-4	TRBV3-1/TRBV3-2	TRBD1	TGTGCCAGCAGCCAATGGCTACAGGGGGAGGCAACTAATGAAAAACTGTTTTTT	CASSQWLQGEATNEKLFF
15	NA	TRBJ2-7	TRBV5-1	TRBD1	TGCGCCAGCAGCCAAGACAGGGTCAAATCCTACGAGCAGTACTTC	CASSQDRVKSYEQYF
15	NA	TRBJ1-2	TRBV6-5	TRBD1	TGTGCCAGCAGGAAAGGGACAGGGAAGGACTATGGCTACACCTTC	CASRKGTGKDYGYTF
17	once	TRBJ1-5	TRBV18	TRBD1	TGTGCCAGCTCACGTGCAGTGCTCCGGGACAGTGATCAGCCCCAGCATTTT	CASSRAVLRDSDQPQHF
15	once	TRBJ2-7	TRBV6-5	TRBD1	TGTGCCAGCAGGGATGGACAGGGCAGGTCCTACGAGCAGTACTTC	CASRDGQGRSYEQYF
14	NA	TRBJ1-5	TRBV24-1	NA	TGTGCCACCAGTGAAAGAGGACTGAATCAGCCCCAGCATTTT	CATSERGLNQPQHF
16	NA	TRBJ2-5	TRBV7-9	TRBD2	TGTGCCAGCAGCTCTGGACTAGCGGGCAAACAAGAGACCCAGTACTTC	CASSSGLAGKQETQYF
13	NA	TRBJ2-1	TRBV27	NA	TGTGCCAGCAGCTCTTCCAGTTACAATGAGCAGTTCTTC	CASSSSSYNEQFF
16	NA	TRBJ2-7	TRBV7-2	NA	TGTGCCAGCAGCTCCGAAGCTAGGGGGAGCGGGGACGAGCAGTACTTC	CASSSEARGSGDEQYF